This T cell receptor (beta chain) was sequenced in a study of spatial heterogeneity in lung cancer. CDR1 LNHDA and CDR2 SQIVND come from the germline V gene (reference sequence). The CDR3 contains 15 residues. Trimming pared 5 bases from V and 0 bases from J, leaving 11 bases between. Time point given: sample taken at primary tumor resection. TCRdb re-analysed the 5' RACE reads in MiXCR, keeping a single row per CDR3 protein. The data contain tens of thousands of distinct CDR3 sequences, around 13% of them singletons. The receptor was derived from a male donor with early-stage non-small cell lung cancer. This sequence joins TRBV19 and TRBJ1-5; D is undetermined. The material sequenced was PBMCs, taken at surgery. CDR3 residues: CASSPRRNSNQPQHF. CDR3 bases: TGTGCCAGTAGTCCCAGGAGAAATAGCAATCAGCCCCAGCATTTT. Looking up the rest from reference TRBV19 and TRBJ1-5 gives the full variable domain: DGGITQSPKYLFRKEGQNVTLSCEQNLNHDAMYWYRQDPGQGLRLIYYSQIVNDFQKGDIAEGYSVSREKKESFPLTVTSAQKNPTAFYLCASSPRRNSNQPQHFGDGTRLSIL.